The sequence of this T cell receptor (beta chain) was determined in a study of blood T cell repertoires in COVID-19. CDR1 is MGHDK, CDR2 SYGVNS, per germline. The CDR3 runs 12 residues. V shed 8 bases, J shed 6 bases, and the junction held 4 bases outside the gene matches. TCRdb keeps only in-frame clones here, not all; method: immunoSEQ multiplex PCR. This sample has about 100,000 clones; approximately 93% occur once, and the top ten carry about 2.2%. This TCR derives from a man in his fifties or sixties with active COVID-19. The chain recombines TRBV25-1 with TRBJ1-5; 7 bases are shared with TRBD1. The sample taken for sequencing was peripheral blood. The CDR3 sequence is CASRSGGQPQHF. The CDR3 DNA reads TGTGCCAGCCGATCAGGGGGTCAGCCCCAGCATTTT.